This passage covers 26 T cell receptor beta chains from one sample sequenced in a study of long-term antiretroviral therapy in people with HIV. Version v3.0 of the immunoSEQ assay was performed at survey level. Assay used: immunoSEQ multiplex PCR; TCRdb lists only in-frame clones, some missing. The sample has roughly 17,000 clones, around 73% seen once. Here the sequenced sample was unsorted PBMCs, taken 0.3 years after starting antiretroviral therapy. These TCRs come from a woman aged 50 to 60 with HIV.

The chain links TRBV7-9 to TRBJ1-6; possible D gene TRBD1, 6 bases. V gave up 6 bases and J gave up 7 bases, with 16 bases separating them. This CDR3 has 15 amino acids. The germline V gene encodes CDR1 SEHNR and CDR2 FQNEAQ (reference sequence). CDR3 region: CASRDAGGPNSPLHF. DNA of the CDR3: TGTGCCAGCAGAGATGCCGGGGGCCCAAATTCACCCCTCCACTTT.

V usage is TRBV27 and J usage is TRBJ2-2; TRBD1 matches 8 bases. With 6 bases clipped from V and 4 bases from J, the junction kept 10 bases outside the gene matches. This CDR3 spans 16 amino acids. CDR1 is MNHEY and CDR2 is SMNVEV in the germline V gene (reference sequence). The CDR3 sequence is CASRSWTGKSTGELFF. In nucleotides, the CDR3 is TGTGCCAGCAGATCATGGACAGGGAAGAGCACCGGGGAGCTGTTTTTT.

The rearrangement joins TRBV6-5 to TRBJ2-5, with D perhaps matching TRBD2 (5 bases). V lost 0 bases and J lost 5, with 13 bases in between. In germline, CDR1 is MNHEY, CDR2 SVGAGI. The CDR3 is made up of 15 amino acids. The CDR3 loop reads CASSYSHQRSETQYF. CDR3 nucleotides: TGTGCCAGCAGTTACTCACATCAGCGGAGCGAGACCCAGTACTTC.

The rearrangement joins TRBV7-5 to TRBJ2-2; TRBD1 reflects the table's D call only, with no check against the DNA. TRBV7-5 is a known pseudogene. CDR3 length equals 16 residues. The DNA for the CDR3 is TGTGCCAGAAGCTGCGGACAGGGGGGGTTCACCGGGGAGCTGTTTTTT. Translated, it gives CARSCGQGGFTGELFF.

This chain uses TRBV6-5 with TRBJ1-2; TRBD1 matches 10 bases. J lost 10 bases, V lost 0 bases, and 5 bases had no gene match. The CDR3 is made up of 14 amino acids. From germline, CDR1 is MNHEY and CDR2 SVGAGI. The CDR3 is CASSYSDRGMVYTF. CDR3 in DNA: TGTGCCAGCAGTTACTCGGACAGGGGGATGGTCTACACCTTC.

This clone was seen only once. The chain combines TRBV18 with TRBJ2-4; 7 nucleotides line up with TRBD1. This CDR3 region has 14 residues. Trimming cost V 3 bases and J 7 bases; bases outside gene matches: 6. Germline V gene data show CDR1 as KGHSH and CDR2 as LQKENI. CDR3 DNA sequence: TGTGCCAGCTCACCGAGTACAGGGGACAACATTCAGTACTTC. Residues: CASSPSTGDNIQYF.

The chain couples TRBV11-3 to TRBJ2-3; D assignment may be TRBD1 or TRBD2 (7 bases each). Trimming pared 5 bases from V and 5 bases from J, leaving 17 bases between. Germline CDR1 SGHNT, CDR2 YENEEA. This CDR3 spans 15 amino acids. CDR3 sequence: CASSAGGGPGDTQYF. CDR3 nucleotides: TGTGCCAGCAGCGCAGGGGGGGGGCCGGGAGATACGCAGTATTTT.

This chain uses TRBV7-9 with TRBJ2-7; the match to TRBD1 covers 9 bases. The length of the CDR3 is 16 residues. CDR1 SEHNR and CDR2 FQNEAQ come from the germline V gene (reference sequence). V shed 4 bases, J shed 3 bases, and the junction held 10 bases outside the gene matches. The CDR3 reads CASSSYRDRELYEQYV. As DNA, the CDR3 is TGTGCCAGCAGCTCGTACCGGGACAGGGAGCTCTACGAGCAGTACGTC.

This clone appeared a few times. DNA of the CDR3: TGCAGCGTTGGGACGGACTATGGCTACACCTTC. This sequence encodes CSVGTDYGYTF. The rearrangement joins TRBV29-1 to TRBJ1-2, with D uncertain. With 4 bases removed from V and 3 bases from J, the gap between germline ends came to 6 bases. The CDR3 loop spans 11 amino acids. In germline, CDR1 is SQVTM, CDR2 ANQGSEA.

There are a few counts of this clone. The chain is built from TRBV30 and TRBJ1-2; weak D call: TRBD1 (5 bases). Per the germline V gene, CDR1 is GTSNPN and CDR2 is SVGIG (reference sequence). V dropped 3 bases and J dropped 0 bases, with 11 bases sitting between them. There are 14 residues in the CDR3. DNA of the CDR3: TGTGCCTGGAGCCCACAGGTTGCTAACTATGGCTACACCTTC. Encoded protein: CAWSPQVANYGYTF.

This clone counts as medium-sized (0.01 to 0.1%). The rearrangement joins TRBV11-2 to TRBJ1-5; 8 bases line up with TRBD1. CDR1 and CDR2 (germline): SGHAT, FQNNGV. The CDR3 covers 16 residues. V lost 5 bases to trimming and J lost 5 bases; unmatched junction nucleotides: 11. The CDR3 region is CASSNTQGASYQPQHF. The CDR3 region has the DNA TGTGCCAGCAGCAACACTCAGGGGGCTTCGTATCAGCCCCAGCATTTT.

This chain joins TRBV27 and TRBJ2-6, with TRBD2 matching 14 bases. With 0 bases clipped from V and 1 base from J, the junction kept 5 bases outside the gene matches. The length of the CDR3 is 20 residues. The germline CDR1 and CDR2 sequences are MNHEY and SMNVEV (reference sequence). CDR3 region: CASSLSIGTSGGSGANVLTF. The CDR3 nucleotides read TGTGCCAGCAGTTTATCGATCGGGACTAGCGGGGGATCTGGGGCCAACGTCCTGACTTTC.

The gene calls are TRBV14 and TRBJ1-4, with TRBD1 matching over 10 bases. Germline loops: CDR1 SGHDN, CDR2 FVKESK. The length of the CDR3 is 17 residues. V lost 1 base and J lost 8; bases outside the gene matches: 10. The CDR3 coding sequence is TGTGCCAGCAGCCAAGTGCTTTTTGGGACAGGGGAAGAAAAACTGTTTTTT. Amino acid sequence: CASSQVLFGTGEEKLFF.

V and J are TRBV27 and TRBJ2-5; 7 bases are a match to TRBD1. Germline V lookup: CDR1 MNHEY, CDR2 SMNVEV (reference sequence). J gave up 2 bases and V 6 bases, and 3 bases lay outside the gene matches. This CDR3 contains 13 residues. The CDR3 DNA reads TGTGCCAGCAGCACGGGACAGCAAGAGACCCAGTACTTC. This encodes CASSTGQQETQYF.

V is TRBV19 and J is TRBJ2-5, with D possibly matching TRBD1 (6 bases). The length of the CDR3 is 14 residues. Trimming took off 7 bases at V and 4 bases at J, with 16 bases between the two ends. Germline loops: CDR1 LNHDA, CDR2 SQIVND (reference sequence). The CDR3 loop reads CASTGRGRTETQYF. For the CDR3, the DNA is TGTGCCAGTACGGGCAGGGGACGGACAGAGACCCAGTACTTC. Complete variable domain (other parts from reference TRBV19 and TRBJ2-5): DGGITQSPKYLFRKEGQNVTLSCEQNLNHDAMYWYRQDPGQGLRLIYYSQIVNDFQKGDIAEGYSVSREKKESFPLTVTSAQKNPTAFYLCASTGRGRTETQYFGPGTRLLVL.

This chain connects TRBV9 to TRBJ1-6, with D unresolved. The CDR3 sequence is 14 residues long. Germline CDR1 SGDLS, CDR2 YYNGEE. V dropped 0 bases and J dropped 7 bases, with 8 bases sitting between them. The CDR3 DNA reads as TGTGCCAGCAGCGTAGGAGGGTGGAATTCACCCCTCCACTTT. Protein sequence: CASSVGGWNSPLHF.

This clone showed up just once. This chain uses TRBV2 with TRBJ1-4, with 8 nucleotides matching TRBD1. Trimming took 5 bases from V and 7 from J; bases not matched to a gene: 3. CDR1 is SNHLY and CDR2 is FYNNEI in the germline V gene. CDR3 length: 13 residues. The CDR3 is CASSRTGFEKLFF. In DNA, the CDR3 is TGTGCCAGCAGTAGGACAGGGTTTGAAAAACTGTTTTTT.

In DNA form, the CDR3 reads TGTGCCAGCAGCCAAGATTTCCGACAGGCCTACGAGCAGTACTTC. Its translation is CASSQDFRQAYEQYF. The gene calls are TRBV14 and TRBJ2-7, with a possible D match to TRBD1 (6 bases). The CDR3 is 15 amino acids. Per the germline V gene, CDR1 is SGHDN and CDR2 is FVKESK. The germline V and J ends were trimmed by 0 bases and 2 bases, with 11 bases remaining between them.

The CDR3 DNA reads as TGTGCCAGCAACCCGGGACAGGGGAAAGAGACCCAGTACTTC. Translating it yields CASNPGQGKETQYF. The gene calls are TRBV6-6 and TRBJ2-5; 10 bases fit TRBD1. The CDR3 has 14 residues. Unmatched junction bases numbered 5, after V lost 7 bases and J lost 3 bases. Germline V lookup: CDR1 MNHNY, CDR2 SVGAGI (reference sequence).

The chain couples TRBV6-5 to TRBJ2-3, with D unclear. CDR1 and CDR2 (germline): MNHEY, SVGAGI. The CDR3 spans 14 residues. Trimming took off 6 bases at V and 6 bases at J, with 16 bases between the two ends. The chain's CDR3 is CASSFDGLRDTQYF. As DNA, the CDR3 is TGTGCCAGCAGCTTCGACGGTCTACGGGATACGCAGTATTTT.

To note about this clone: This sample also contains other DNA sequences that code for the same CDR3. The chain links TRBV4-1 to TRBJ1-2; D is possibly TRBD1 (6 bases). V was pared by 1 base and J by 8 bases, with 8 bases between. This CDR3 region has 12 residues. Germline V lookup: CDR1 MGHRA, CDR2 YSYEKL. CDR3 coding DNA: TGCGCCAGCAGCCAAGCGGGGGCCGGCTACACCTTC. It yields the protein CASSQAGAGYTF.

In this sample, this clone turned up a few times. The chain couples TRBV6-6 to TRBJ2-1; a possible D gene is TRBD2 (6 bases). V gave up 0 bases and J gave up 10 bases, with 13 bases separating them. CDR1 and CDR2 (germline): MNHNY, SVGAGI (reference sequence). The CDR3 is 14 amino acids. DNA for the CDR3: TGTGCCAGCAGTTACTCGATTTCGGCGGGGGAGCAGTTCTTC. Amino acids: CASSYSISAGEQFF.

This chain uses TRBV2 with TRBJ1-1, with D unresolved. The CDR3 has 11 residues. Germline assignment: CDR1 SNHLY and CDR2 FYNNEI. Trimming stripped 6 bases from V and 4 bases from J, with 6 bases between. The CDR3: CASSKTTEAFF. In DNA, the CDR3 is TGTGCCAGCAGCAAGACCACTGAAGCTTTCTTT.

The gene calls are TRBV5-5 and TRBJ1-2, with D possibly being TRBD1 (5 bases). The V and J ends lost 0 bases and 0 bases respectively, with 12 bases between them. This CDR3 spans 16 amino acids. Germline V gene sequence: CDR1 SGHKS, CDR2 YYEKEE (reference sequence). The CDR3 bases are TGTGCCAGCAGCTTGGTCTTGGGGGAGACTAACTATGGCTACACCTTC. This encodes CASSLVLGETNYGYTF.

This sequence joins TRBV2 and TRBJ2-5; D assignment may be TRBD1 or TRBD2 (6 bases each). V gave up 2 bases and J gave up 0 bases, with 16 bases separating them. Germline loops: CDR1 SNHLY, CDR2 FYNNEI. There are 17 residues in the CDR3. CDR3 sequence: CASSEFLGGGNQETQYF. The CDR3 nucleotides read TGTGCCAGCAGTGAATTTTTGGGGGGCGGTAACCAAGAGACCCAGTACTTC.

The rearrangement joins TRBV5-8 to TRBJ2-3, with a weak D call TRBD1 (7 bases). CDR1 is SGHTS, CDR2 YDEGEE, per germline. Trimming left V 4 bases short and J 0 bases short, with 21 bases between. The CDR3 has 18 residues. This CDR3 is CASSPQGGLVMSTDTQYF. The CDR3 DNA reads TGTGCCAGCAGCCCTCAGGGGGGCCTGGTTATGAGCACAGATACGCAGTATTTT.